The text below deals with one TCR beta chain. Its cognate antigen is unknown. Hyperthyroidism patients were newly diagnosed, had disease duration under 2 months, and were aged 18 to 65 years. From RNA transcripts, TCR beta CDR3 regions were amplified. Primed by the HTBI set, a first-round RT-PCR was run on the TCR CDR3. TCRdb fed the multiplex PCR reads into MiXCR, producing one record per CDR3 protein. The profile shows a few hundred thousand distinct CDR3 sequences, approximately 25% of them singletons. The CDR3 spans 13 residues. Germline V gene sequence: CDR1 DFQATT, CDR2 SNEGSKA (reference sequence). V lost 5 bases to trimming and J lost 1 base; unmatched junction nucleotides: 2. The data belong to a study of T cells in Graves' hyperthyroidism and ophthalmopathy. Whole-study results and caveats: Through a model of 13 V-J features, ophthalmopathy was separated from stable hyperthyroidism. Most thyroid clonotypes that were expanded above 0.001 also turned up in blood.

Material for sequencing was blood. The gene calls are TRBV20-1 and TRBJ2-7, with TRBD1 matching 10 bases. The receptor's source is a man aged 45-65 years with Graves' hyperthyroidism. As DNA, the CDR3 is TGCAGTGCTCGACAGGGGGCTTCCTACGAGCAGTACTTC. Residues: CSARQGASYEQYF.